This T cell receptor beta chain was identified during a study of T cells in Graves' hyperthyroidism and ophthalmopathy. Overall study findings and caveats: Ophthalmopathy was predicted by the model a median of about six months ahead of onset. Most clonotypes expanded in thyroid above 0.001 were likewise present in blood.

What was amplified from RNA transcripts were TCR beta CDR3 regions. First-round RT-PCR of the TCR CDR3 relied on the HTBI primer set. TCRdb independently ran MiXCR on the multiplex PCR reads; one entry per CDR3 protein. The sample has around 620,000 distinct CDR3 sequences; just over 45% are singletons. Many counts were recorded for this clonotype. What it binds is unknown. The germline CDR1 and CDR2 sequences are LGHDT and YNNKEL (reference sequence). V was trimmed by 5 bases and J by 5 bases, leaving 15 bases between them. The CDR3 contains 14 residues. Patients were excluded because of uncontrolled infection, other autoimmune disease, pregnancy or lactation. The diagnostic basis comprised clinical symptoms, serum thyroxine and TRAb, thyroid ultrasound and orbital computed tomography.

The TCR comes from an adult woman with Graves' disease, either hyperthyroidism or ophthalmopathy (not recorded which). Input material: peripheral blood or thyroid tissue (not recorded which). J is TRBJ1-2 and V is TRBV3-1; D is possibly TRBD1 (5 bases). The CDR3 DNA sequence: TGTGCCAGCAGCTCGCCGGGACTCTTATATGGCTACACCTTC. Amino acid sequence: CASSSPGLLYGYTF.